This T cell receptor beta chain appears in the sequencing data of a study of identifying expanded T cells in peripheral blood. General study results and limits: Technical replicates showed about 1.1 changed clones; approximately 2 weeks 15 to 20; four weeks 19. Clone count variance between roughly 2-week samples rose with total template count.

Healthy donors had no documented immune events, such as infections, while sampled. The CDR3 extends over 13 amino acids. The germline V gene has CDR1 LNHDA and CDR2 SQIVND (reference sequence). V was shortened by 4 bases and J by 4 bases, with 10 bases between the two germline ends. Sequencing was performed with immunoSEQ multiplex PCR; in TCRdb, only in-frame clones are kept and a portion is missing. This sample has under 100,000 clones, with 80% to 90% found just once. On this clone itself: Its antigen is as yet unknown.

Sequenced: blood. V gene TRBV19 combines with J gene TRBJ2-5; possibly TRBD1 for D (6 bases). The clonotype was recovered from a person aged 18 to 70 in good health. For the CDR3, the DNA is TGTGCCAGTAGTACCAACAGGGCAGAGACCCAGTACTTC. Its protein is CASSTNRAETQYF. Using reference TRBV19 and TRBJ2-5 for the parts outside the CDR3, the full variable domain is DGGITQSPKYLFRKEGQNVTLSCEQNLNHDAMYWYRQDPGQGLRLIYYSQIVNDFQKGDIAEGYSVSREKKESFPLTVTSAQKNPTAFYLCASSTNRAETQYFGPGTRLLVL.